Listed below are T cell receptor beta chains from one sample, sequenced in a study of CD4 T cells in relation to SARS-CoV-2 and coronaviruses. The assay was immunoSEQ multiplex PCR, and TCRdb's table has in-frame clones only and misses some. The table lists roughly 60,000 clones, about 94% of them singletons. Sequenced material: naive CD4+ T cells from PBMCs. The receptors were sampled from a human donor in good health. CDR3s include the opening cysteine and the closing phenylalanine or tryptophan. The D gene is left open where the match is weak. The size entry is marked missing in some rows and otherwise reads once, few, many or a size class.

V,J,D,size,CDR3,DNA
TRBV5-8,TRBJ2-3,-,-,CASSLEKQYF,TGTGCCAGCAGCTTGGAAAAGCAGTATTTT
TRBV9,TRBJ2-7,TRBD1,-,CASSILQGVGSYEQYF,TGTGCCAGCAGCATACTACAGGGGGTCGGCTCCTACGAGCAGTACTTC
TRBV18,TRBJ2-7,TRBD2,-,CASSPPSLAGTSYEQYF,TGTGCCAGCTCACCACCGAGCCTAGCGGGTACGTCCTACGAGCAGTACTTC
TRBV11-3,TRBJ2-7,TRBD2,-,CASSLSGSSYGSYEQYF,TGTGCCAGCAGTCTTAGCGGGAGTTCTTATGGGTCCTACGAGCAGTACTTC
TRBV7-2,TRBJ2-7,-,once,CASSSYREVGEQYF,TGTGCCAGCAGCTCCTACAGGGAAGTGGGAGAGCAGTACTTC
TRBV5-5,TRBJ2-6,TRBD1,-,CASSLGDRGNGANVLTF,TGTGCCAGCAGCTTGGGGGACAGGGGAAATGGGGCCAACGTCCTGACTTTC
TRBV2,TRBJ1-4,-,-,CASGGNTATNEKLFF,TGTGCCAGCGGGGGGAATACTGCAACTAATGAAAAACTGTTTTTT
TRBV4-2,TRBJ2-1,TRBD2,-,CASSQDRVGTSGIVEQFF,TGTGCCAGCAGCCAAGATCGTGTTGGGACTAGCGGGATTGTTGAGCAGTTCTTC
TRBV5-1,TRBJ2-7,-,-,CASSLARTSSSYEQYF,TGCGCCAGCAGCTTGGCACGGACTTCCAGCTCCTACGAGCAGTACTTC
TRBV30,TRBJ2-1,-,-,CAWSATGLDIDEQFF,TGTGCCTGGAGTGCCACGGGACTCGACATCGATGAGCAGTTCTTC
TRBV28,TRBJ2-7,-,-,CASSLNSYEQYF,TGTGCCAGCAGTTTAAACTCCTACGAGCAGTACTTC
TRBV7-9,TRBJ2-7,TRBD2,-,CASSLIGGGYEQYF,TGTGCCAGCAGCCTCATTGGGGGGGGGTACGAGCAGTACTTC
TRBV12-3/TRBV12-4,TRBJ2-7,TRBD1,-,CASSLDRSYEQYF,TGTGCCAGCAGTTTGGACAGGTCCTACGAGCAGTACTTC
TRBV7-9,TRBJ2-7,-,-,CASSSINQQGYEQYF,TGTGCCAGCAGCTCCATTAACCAACAGGGATACGAGCAGTACTTC
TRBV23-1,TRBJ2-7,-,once,CASSQSAGAPSYEQYF,TGCGCCAGCAGTCAATCGGCAGGGGCCCCCTCCTACGAGCAGTACTTC
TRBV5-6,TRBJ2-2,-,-,CASSLPGTGELFF,TGTGCCAGCAGCTTGCCAGGGACCGGGGAGCTGTTTTTT
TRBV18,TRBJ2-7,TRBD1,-,CASSPPDRGGYEQYF,TGTGCCAGCTCACCACCGGACAGGGGCGGGTACGAGCAGTACTTC
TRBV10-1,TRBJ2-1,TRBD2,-,CAGEGTTLIPRSYNEQFF,TGCGCCGGCGAAGGGACTACTTTAATCCCTCGAAGCTACAATGAGCAGTTCTTC
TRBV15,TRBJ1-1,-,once,CATSRDWANTEAFF,TGTGCCACCAGCAGAGATTGGGCTAACACTGAAGCTTTCTTT
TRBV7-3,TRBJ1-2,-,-,CASSLRADSSGYTF,TGTGCCAGCAGCTTACGGGCGGATTCAAGTGGCTACACCTTC
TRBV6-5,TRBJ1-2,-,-,CASRADTGRDYGYTF,TGTGCCAGCAGGGCTGACACTGGGAGGGACTATGGCTACACCTTC
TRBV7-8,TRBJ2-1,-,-,CASSFRQRSYNEQFF,TGTGCCAGCAGCTTTAGGCAGAGGTCCTACAATGAGCAGTTCTTC
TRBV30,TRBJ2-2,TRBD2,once,CAWRRGGGGRATGELFF,TGTGCCTGGAGACGGGGCGGTGGCGGGAGGGCAACCGGGGAGCTGTTTTTT
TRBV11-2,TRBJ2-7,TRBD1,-,CASSYQTGGAAYEQYF,TGTGCCAGCAGCTACCAAACAGGGGGTGCTGCCTACGAGCAGTACTTC
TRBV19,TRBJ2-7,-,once,CASSTGVGGGSPYEQYF,TGTGCCAGTAGTACTGGGGTCGGGGGCGGCAGCCCCTACGAGCAGTACTTC
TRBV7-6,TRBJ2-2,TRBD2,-,CASSPSPRLAGGTGELFF,TGTGCCAGCAGCCCTTCCCCCAGACTAGCGGGAGGCACCGGGGAGCTGTTTTTT
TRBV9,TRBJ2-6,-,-,CASSVDRTSGAGANVLTF,TGTGCCAGCAGCGTAGACCGTACATCAGGGGCTGGGGCCAACGTCCTGACTTTC
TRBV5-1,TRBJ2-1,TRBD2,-,CASSTLLTPGLAGGQYNEQFF,TGCGCCAGCAGTACCTTATTAACGCCGGGACTAGCGGGAGGGCAATACAATGAGCAGTTCTTC
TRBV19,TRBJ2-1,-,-,CASRKEGLRDEQFF,TGTGCCAGTAGGAAGGAGGGCCTTAGGGATGAGCAGTTCTTC
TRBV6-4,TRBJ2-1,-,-,CASSDPRVGVYEQFF,TGTGCCAGCAGTGACCCTAGAGTGGGTGTCTATGAGCAGTTCTTC
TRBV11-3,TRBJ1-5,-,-,CASSKGPRSGHSNQPQHF,TGTGCCAGCAGCAAAGGACCCAGGTCGGGCCATAGCAATCAGCCCCAGCATTTT
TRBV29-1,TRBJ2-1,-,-,CSAANSGLHRNEQFF,TGCAGCGCTGCCAACAGCGGTCTACATCGCAATGAGCAGTTCTTC